Detailed here is one T cell receptor (beta chain). The CDR3 totals 17 residues. V lost 0 bases to trimming and J lost 1 base, with 16 bases between them. The data belong to a study of T cell responses to AZD1222 COVID-19 vaccine. TCRdb's table, derived via immunoSEQ multiplex PCR, lists solely in-frame clones and lacks some. Among roughly 120,000 clones, around 83% were seen once, and the ten largest hold 10% to 15%. This clonotype originated in an adult in good health. The source was peripheral blood, collected on day 0 of AZD1222 vaccination. The rearrangement uses TRBV23-1 and TRBJ2-7; a possible D gene is TRBD1 (5 bases). TRBV23-1 is placed among ORFs of uncertain function. The CDR3: CASSQSLGRGRSYEQYF. The CDR3 DNA reads TGCGCCAGCAGTCAATCTCTGGGAAGGGGCAGGTCCTACGAGCAGTACTTC.